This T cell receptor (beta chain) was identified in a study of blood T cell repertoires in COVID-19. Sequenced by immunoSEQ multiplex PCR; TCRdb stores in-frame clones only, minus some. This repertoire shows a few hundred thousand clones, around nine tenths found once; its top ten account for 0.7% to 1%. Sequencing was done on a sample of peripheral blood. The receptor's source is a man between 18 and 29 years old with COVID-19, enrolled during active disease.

The DNA of the CDR3 is TGTGCCACCAGCAGAGATAAAACTAGCGGGAGGGCTATACAAGAGACCCAGTACTTC. It is translated as CATSRDKTSGRAIQETQYF. The chain links TRBV15 to TRBJ2-5; 13 bases are shared with TRBD2. V trimming: 0 bases; J trimming: 2 bases; junction bases outside the gene matches: 9. Germline V lookup: CDR1 LNHNV, CDR2 YYDKDF (reference sequence). The CDR3 spans 19 residues.